This TCR beta chain is drawn from a study of CD8+ T cells in alopecia areata. Sorted populations comprised CD4+ and CD8+ T cells obtained from PBMCs. This clone was picked up a small number of times. Its antigen is as yet unknown. The CDR3 sequence is 15 residues long. Per germline, CDR1 SEHNR and CDR2 FQNEAQ (reference sequence). V was clipped by 4 bases and J by 9 bases; unmatched bases: 7. The study's findings and limits: It was less clear whether patients shared TCRs than it was in mice, possibly because of HLA. Across lesional scalp, and particularly alopecia totalis/universalis, clonality surpassed that of normal scalp. Scalp data also include sequences from resident alphabeta T cells of normal skin.

Once RNA had been extracted, it was reverse transcribed into cDNA to act as the sequencing template. Clones were sequenced by immunoSEQ multiplex PCR, and TCRdb holds only the in-frame ones, with some missing. The sample has 110,000 or so clones; around 55% are singletons. The material sequenced was CD8+ T cells sorted from blood. V and J are TRBV7-9 and TRBJ1-6; 9 bases are a match to TRBD1. This clonotype was obtained from a human donor in good health. The DNA of the CDR3 is TGTGCCAGCAGCTCGGCGGGACAGGGAGGTTCACCCCTCCACTTT. Residues: CASSSAGQGGSPLHF.